What follows describes a single TCR beta chain. Antigen unknown. This specimen belongs to a study of cytomegalovirus exposure and HLA in healthy donors. Regarding the study as a whole: V segments that were indistinguishable, TRBV6-2 and TRBV6-3 among them, were omitted from analysis.

The CDR3 has 15 amino acids. Germline lookup yields CDR1 SGDLS and CDR2 YYNGEE. Primers: 60 Vbeta forward and 13 Jbeta reverse. Profiled with immunoSEQ multiplex PCR; TCRdb holds only in-frame clones, not every one. This table has 120,000 to 150,000 clones, approximately 78% appearing once. Everyone who donated was a healthy bone marrow donor. Unrecorded immune exposures were likely, despite nominal health at sampling. V usage is TRBV9 and J usage is TRBJ2-5, with 11 bases that match TRBD1. Matching the DNA end better, TRBJ2-7 makes the J call doubtful. The sequence came from a woman aged 40 to 50 in good health and CMV-seropositive. The material sequenced was PBMCs. CDR3 protein: CASSVGQGVPYEQYF. In DNA form, the CDR3 reads TGTGCCAGCAGCGTGGGACAGGGGGTTCCCTACGAGCAGTACTTC.